The entry below describes one T cell receptor (beta chain). This sample was taken from a study of shared T cell receptors in the human thymus. TCRdb's copy holds only in-frame clones and misses some; the assay was immunoSEQ multiplex PCR. This table holds roughly 660,000 clones, approximately 90% found once. The CDR3 covers 19 residues. Germline V gene data show CDR1 as SGHTA and CDR2 as FQGNSA. V shed 1 base and J 0 bases; nucleotides not matched to a gene: 9. The data also belong to a second study, concerning human thymus T cells. That investigation notes: Corrective surgery for congenital heart defects was being performed on the healthy Finnish infants who were the donors. Resections obtained during corrective heart surgery supplied the thymus tissue. It looked as if thymic and blood repertoires used V and J genes in a biased way. Unrelated individuals reportedly shared highly overlapping thymic TCR repertoires.

Sequenced input: thymocytes. The J gene is TRBJ1-4, the V gene TRBV7-2, with 9 bases lining up with TRBD1. This sequence was found in a boy less than two years old with a congenital heart defect. CDR3 loop: CASSLGGTGLHATNEKLFF. In nucleotides, the CDR3 is TGTGCCAGCAGCTTAGGGGGGACAGGGCTCCATGCAACTAATGAAAAACTGTTTTTT.